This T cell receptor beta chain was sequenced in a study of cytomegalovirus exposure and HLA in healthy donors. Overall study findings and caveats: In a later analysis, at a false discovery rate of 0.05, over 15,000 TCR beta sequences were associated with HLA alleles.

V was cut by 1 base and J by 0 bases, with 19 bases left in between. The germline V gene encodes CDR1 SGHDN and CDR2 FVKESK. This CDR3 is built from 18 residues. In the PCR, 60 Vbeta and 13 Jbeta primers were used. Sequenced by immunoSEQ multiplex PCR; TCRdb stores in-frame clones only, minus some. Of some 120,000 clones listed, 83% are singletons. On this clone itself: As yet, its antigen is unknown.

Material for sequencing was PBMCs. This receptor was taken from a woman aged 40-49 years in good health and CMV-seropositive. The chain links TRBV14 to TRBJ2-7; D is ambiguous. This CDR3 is CASSQGFDLKRSSYEQYF. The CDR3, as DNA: TGTGCCAGCAGCCAAGGTTTCGACCTTAAAAGGAGCTCCTACGAGCAGTACTTC. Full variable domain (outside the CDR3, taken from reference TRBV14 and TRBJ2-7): EAGVTQFPSHSVIEKGQTVTLRCDPISGHDNLYWYRRVMGKEIKFLLHFVKESKQDESGMPNNRFLAERTGGTYSTLKVQPAELEDSGVYFCASSQGFDLKRSSYEQYFGPGTRLTVT.